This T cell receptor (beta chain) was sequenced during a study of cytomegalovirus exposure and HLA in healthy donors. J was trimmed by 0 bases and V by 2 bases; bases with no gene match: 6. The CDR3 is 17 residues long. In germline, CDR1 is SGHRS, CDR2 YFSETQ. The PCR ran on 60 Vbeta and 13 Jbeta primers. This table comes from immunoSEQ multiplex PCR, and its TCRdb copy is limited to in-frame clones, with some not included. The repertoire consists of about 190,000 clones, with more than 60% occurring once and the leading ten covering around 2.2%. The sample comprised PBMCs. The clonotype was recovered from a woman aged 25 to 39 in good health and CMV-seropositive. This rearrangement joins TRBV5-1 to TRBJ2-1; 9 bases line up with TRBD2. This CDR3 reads CASSLSAGGSSYNEQFF. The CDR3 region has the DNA TGCGCCAGCAGCTTATCGGCGGGGGGGAGCTCCTACAATGAGCAGTTCTTC.